This T cell receptor beta chain was identified during a study of CD8 T cells in ankylosing spondylitis (dated by TCRdb to 2016 to 2017). Broadly, across the study: The study set out to find disease-linked TCR variants by profiling T cell receptor beta repertoires in ankylosing spondylitis patients and healthy donors. The full study cohort was made up of approximately 27 ankylosing spondylitis patients and about a hundred healthy donors. Samples of peripheral blood were taken, and for ankylosing spondylitis patients, synovial fluid was collected as well. The study at large found these results: Some motif variants had previously been reported in the synovial fluid and blood of reactive arthritis patients, which suggests shared mechanisms of disease initiation. Blood from ankylosing spondylitis patients appeared to be characterized by a TCR beta motif composed of eight highly homologous amino acid variants. A CD8+ phenotype was shown by the disease-linked clones, which were found at relatively low frequencies in peripheral blood. The disease-linked clones were reported to be significantly enriched in matched synovial fluid samples from ankylosing spondylitis patients.

There are many counts of this clonotype. Its antigen remains undetermined. The record has no base qualities; no much larger clone is one base away. TCRdb records Illumina HiSeq 2500 as the sequencer. Quantitative 5'-RACE with molecular barcodes was used to prepare TCR beta libraries. As for the original processing: A new computational method based on a probabilistic model of VDJ rearrangement was used to identify disease-linked TCR variants. TCRdb reprocessed the public reads (quality trimming at Q25 with fastp, clone calling with MiXCR) and kept in-frame beta chains. Entries that share a CDR3 protein sequence are merged under the most common genes and DNA. Clone size and V and J calls follow TCRdb, not the original study. The sample contains under 200,000 distinct CDR3 sequences, 11% of them found a single time. Just under 30% of the sample belongs to the ten largest clones. Material for sequencing was blood, either unsorted or a sorted T cell fraction (not recorded which). The receptor's source is a male donor with ankylosing spondylitis or in good health (not recorded which).

The DNA sequence is given as TGCAGCGTTGAAGGCCGGCCGACACACAACGAGCAGTACTTC. Translated, it reads CSVEGRPTHNEQYF. Recombination joined TRBV29-1 with TRBJ2-7, with the D gene not clear enough to name. The germline V gene supplies CDR1 SQVTM and CDR2 ANQGSEA. CDR3 length: 14 amino acids, cysteine to phenylalanine. Only the CDR3 portion is preserved as DNA: 42 bases, with reading frame beginning at the first base. V is reduced by 1 base and J by 5 bases, leaving a spacing of 15 bases between them.